This T cell receptor beta chain comes out of a study of T cell changes during pregnancy in multiple sclerosis. The assay was immunoSEQ multiplex PCR, and TCRdb's table has in-frame clones only and misses some. The data contain tens of thousands of clones, under 95% of them singletons. V dropped 3 bases and J dropped 2; count of bases not matched to a gene: 1. The CDR3 extends over 15 amino acids. Germline lookup yields CDR1 SEHNR and CDR2 FQNEAQ (reference sequence). The chain combines TRBV7-9 with TRBJ2-7, with TRBD2 identical over 13 bases. The origin of this receptor is a female donor with multiple sclerosis, enrolled in a pregnancy study. This material consisted of CD4+ T cells from peripheral blood mononuclear cells, taken in the third trimester of pregnancy. CDR3 region: CASSLTSGGTYEQYF. The CDR3, as DNA: TGTGCCAGCAGCTTGACTAGCGGGGGGACCTACGAGCAGTACTTC.